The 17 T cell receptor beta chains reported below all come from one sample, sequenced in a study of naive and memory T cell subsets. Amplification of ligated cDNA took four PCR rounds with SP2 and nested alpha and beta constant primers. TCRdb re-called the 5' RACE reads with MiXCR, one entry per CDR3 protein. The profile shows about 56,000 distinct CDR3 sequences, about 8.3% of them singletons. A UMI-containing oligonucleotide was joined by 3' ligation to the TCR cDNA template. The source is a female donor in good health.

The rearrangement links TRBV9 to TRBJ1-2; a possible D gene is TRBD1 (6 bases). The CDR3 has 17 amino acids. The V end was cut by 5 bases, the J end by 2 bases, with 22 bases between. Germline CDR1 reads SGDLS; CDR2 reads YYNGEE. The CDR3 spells CASRRGGTNKPNYGYTF. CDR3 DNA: TGTGCCAGCAGGAGAGGAGGGACAAATAAACCCAACTATGGCTACACCTTC.

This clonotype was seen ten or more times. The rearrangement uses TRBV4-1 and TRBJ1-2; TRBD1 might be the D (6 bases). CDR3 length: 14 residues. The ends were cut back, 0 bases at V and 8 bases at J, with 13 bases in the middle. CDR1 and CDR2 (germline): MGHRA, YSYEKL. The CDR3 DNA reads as TGCGCCAGCAGCCAAGATGAACAGGGAAGGGGCTACACCTTC. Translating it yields CASSQDEQGRGYTF.

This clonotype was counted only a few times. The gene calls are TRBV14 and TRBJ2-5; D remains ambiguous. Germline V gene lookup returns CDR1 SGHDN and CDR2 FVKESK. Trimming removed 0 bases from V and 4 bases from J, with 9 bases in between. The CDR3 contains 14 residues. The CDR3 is CASSQDAVRETQYF. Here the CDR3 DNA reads TGTGCCAGCAGCCAAGATGCGGTACGAGAGACCCAGTACTTC.

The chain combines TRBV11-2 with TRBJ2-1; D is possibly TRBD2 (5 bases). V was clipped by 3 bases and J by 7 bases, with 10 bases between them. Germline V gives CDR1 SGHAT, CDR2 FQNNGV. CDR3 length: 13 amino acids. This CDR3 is CASSFRRGNEQFF. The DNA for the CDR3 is TGTGCCAGCAGCTTCAGACGGGGAAATGAGCAGTTCTTC.

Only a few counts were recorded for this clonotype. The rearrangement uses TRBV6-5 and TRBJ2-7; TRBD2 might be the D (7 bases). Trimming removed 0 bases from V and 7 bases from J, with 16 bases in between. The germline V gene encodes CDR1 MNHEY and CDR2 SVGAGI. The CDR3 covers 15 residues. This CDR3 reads CASSYSRGASGEQYF. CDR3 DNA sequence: TGTGCCAGCAGTTACTCCCGGGGGGCGTCGGGGGAGCAGTACTTC.

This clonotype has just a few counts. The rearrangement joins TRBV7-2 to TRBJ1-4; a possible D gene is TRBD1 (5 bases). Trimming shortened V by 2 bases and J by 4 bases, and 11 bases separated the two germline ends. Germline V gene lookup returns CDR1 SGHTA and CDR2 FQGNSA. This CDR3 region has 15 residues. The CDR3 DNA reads TGTGCCAGCAGCTTATCAGCCAGGGTTAATGAAAAACTGTTTTTT. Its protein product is CASSLSARVNEKLFF.

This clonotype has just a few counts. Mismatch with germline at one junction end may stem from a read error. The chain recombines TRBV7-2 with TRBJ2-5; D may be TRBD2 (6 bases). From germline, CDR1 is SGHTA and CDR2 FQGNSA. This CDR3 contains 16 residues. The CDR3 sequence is CASSVASTGVEETQYF. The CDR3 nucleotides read TGTGCCAGCAGCGTAGCTTCGACGGGGGTCGAAGAGACCCAGTACTTC.

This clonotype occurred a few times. CDR3 region: CASSYRRGSYEQYF. DNA for the CDR3: TGTGCCAGCAGTTACCGCCGGGGGTCCTACGAGCAGTACTTC. The gene calls are TRBV6-2 or TRBV6-3 and TRBJ2-7, with D possibly TRBD2 on 6 matching bases. Germline CDR1 reads MNHEY; CDR2 reads SVGEGT. The CDR3 covers 14 residues. Trimming removed 2 bases from V and 1 base from J, with 9 bases in between.

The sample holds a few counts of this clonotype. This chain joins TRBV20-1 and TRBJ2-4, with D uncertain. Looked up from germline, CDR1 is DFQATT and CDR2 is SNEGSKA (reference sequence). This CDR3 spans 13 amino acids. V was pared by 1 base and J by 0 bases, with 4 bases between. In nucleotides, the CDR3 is TGCAGTGCTAGAGTGGCAGCCAAAAACATTCAGTACTTC. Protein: CSARVAAKNIQYF.

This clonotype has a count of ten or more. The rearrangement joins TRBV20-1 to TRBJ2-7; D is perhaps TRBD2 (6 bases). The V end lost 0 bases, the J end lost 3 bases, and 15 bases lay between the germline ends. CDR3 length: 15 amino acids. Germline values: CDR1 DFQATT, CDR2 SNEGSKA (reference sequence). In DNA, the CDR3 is TGCAGTGCTAGAGATGCTCTGGGACTTGACTACGAGCAGTACTTC. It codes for CSARDALGLDYEQYF.

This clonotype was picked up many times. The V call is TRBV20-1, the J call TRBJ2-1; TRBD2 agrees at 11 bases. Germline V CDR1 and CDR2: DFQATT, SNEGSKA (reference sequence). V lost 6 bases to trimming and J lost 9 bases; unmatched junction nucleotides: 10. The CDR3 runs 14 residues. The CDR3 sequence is CSAVLAGVWGEQFF. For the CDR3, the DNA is TGCAGTGCGGTACTAGCGGGGGTATGGGGTGAGCAGTTCTTC.

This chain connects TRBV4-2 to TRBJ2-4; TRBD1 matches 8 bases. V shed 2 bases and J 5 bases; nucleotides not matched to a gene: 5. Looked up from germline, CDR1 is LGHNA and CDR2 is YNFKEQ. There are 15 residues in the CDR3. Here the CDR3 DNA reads TGTGCCAGCAGCCAAACGCGGACAGGGCAAAACATTCAGTACTTC. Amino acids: CASSQTRTGQNIQYF.

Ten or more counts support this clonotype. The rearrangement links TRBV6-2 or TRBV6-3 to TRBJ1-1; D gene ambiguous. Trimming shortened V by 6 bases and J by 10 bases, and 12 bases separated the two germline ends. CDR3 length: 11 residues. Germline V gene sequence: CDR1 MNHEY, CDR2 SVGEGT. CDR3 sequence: CASRLGMVAFF. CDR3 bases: TGTGCCAGCAGGTTGGGGATGGTAGCTTTCTTT.

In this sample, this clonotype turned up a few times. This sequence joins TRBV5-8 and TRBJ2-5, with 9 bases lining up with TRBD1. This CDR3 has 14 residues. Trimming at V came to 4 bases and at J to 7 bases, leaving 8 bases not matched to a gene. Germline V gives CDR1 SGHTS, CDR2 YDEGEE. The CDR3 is CASSAGQGHGTQYF. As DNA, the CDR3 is TGTGCCAGCAGCGCGGGACAGGGCCATGGGACCCAGTACTTC.

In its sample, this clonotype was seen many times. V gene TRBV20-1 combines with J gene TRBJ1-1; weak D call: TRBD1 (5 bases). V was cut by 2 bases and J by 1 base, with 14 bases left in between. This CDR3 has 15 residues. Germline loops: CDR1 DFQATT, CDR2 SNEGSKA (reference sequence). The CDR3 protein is CSARKRRGANTEAFF. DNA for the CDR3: TGCAGTGCTAGAAAGAGGAGAGGGGCGAACACTGAAGCTTTCTTT.

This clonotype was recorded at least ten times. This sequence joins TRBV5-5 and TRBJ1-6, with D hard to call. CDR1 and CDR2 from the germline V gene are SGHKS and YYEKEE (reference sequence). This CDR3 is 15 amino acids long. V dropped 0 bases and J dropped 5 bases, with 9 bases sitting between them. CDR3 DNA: TGTGCCAGCAGCTTGGGGAGTCTCCATAATTCACCCCTCCACTTT. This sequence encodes CASSLGSLHNSPLHF. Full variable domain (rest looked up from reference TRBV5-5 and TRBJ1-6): DAGVTQSPTHLIKTRGQQVTLRCSPISGHKSVSWYQQVLGQGPQFIFQYYEKEERGRGNFPDRFSARQFPNYSSELNVNALLLGDSALYLCASSLGSLHNSPLHFGNGTRLTVT.

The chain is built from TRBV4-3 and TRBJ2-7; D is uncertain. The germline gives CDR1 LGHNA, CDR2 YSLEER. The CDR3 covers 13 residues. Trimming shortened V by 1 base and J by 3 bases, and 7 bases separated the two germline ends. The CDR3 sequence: CASSQGSGYEQYF. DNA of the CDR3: TGCGCCAGCAGCCAAGGTTCAGGCTACGAGCAGTACTTC.